One and the same sample provided the 9 T cell receptor beta chains below, sequenced in a study of cytomegalovirus exposure and HLA in healthy donors. Vbeta (60) and Jbeta (13) primers were used in the PCR. The assay was immunoSEQ multiplex PCR, and TCRdb's table has in-frame clones only and misses some. The repertoire includes over 150,000 clones, roughly 80% of them detected once, and 0.38% sits in the top ten. The sample was PBMCs. The receptors originated from a boy aged 2-9 years in good health and CMV-seronegative.

J is TRBJ1-3 and V is TRBV28; D is possibly TRBD1 (6 bases). Germline V gene data show CDR1 as MDHEN and CDR2 as SYDVKM. The CDR3 runs 15 residues. V was shortened by 2 bases and J by 0 bases, with 8 bases between the two germline ends. DNA of the CDR3: TGTGCCAGCAGTTTAGGGGACACCTCTGGAAACACCATATATTTT. Translation: CASSLGDTSGNTIYF.

This chain connects TRBV7-3 to TRBJ2-3; D is perhaps TRBD1 (6 bases). The V gene lost 5 bases and the J gene lost 4 bases, with 7 bases spanning the gap. The germline CDR1 and CDR2 sequences are SGHTA and FQGTGA. This CDR3 spans 12 amino acids. In DNA, the CDR3 is TGTGCCAGCAGCAAGGGGGCAGATACGCAGTATTTT. Translated, it gives CASSKGADTQYF. The full variable domain, in which reference TRBV7-3 and TRBJ2-3 provide the parts outside the CDR3, is GAGVSQTPSNKVTEKGKYVELRCDPISGHTALYWYRQSLGQGPEFLIYFQGTGAADDSGLPNDRFFAVRPEGSVSTLKIQRTERGDSAVYLCASSKGADTQYFGPGTRLTVL.

The rearrangement joins TRBV19 to TRBJ2-1, with 10 positions matching TRBD2. The CDR3 length is 16 residues. Losses at the gene ends were 7 bases for V and 0 bases for J; bases not matched to a gene: 6. Germline CDR1 reads LNHDA; CDR2 reads SQIVND (reference sequence). The CDR3 loop reads CASTEKRGGSYNEQFF. In nucleotides, the CDR3 is TGTGCCAGTACCGAGAAGCGGGGGGGCTCCTACAATGAGCAGTTCTTC.

This rearrangement joins TRBV15 to TRBJ2-5; D unclear. The assigned J gene may be wrong: the sequence end matches TRBJ2-7 better. The CDR3 consists of 14 residues. Germline CDR1 reads LNHNV; CDR2 reads YYDKDF (reference sequence). For the CDR3, the DNA is TGTGCCACCAGCAGAGACCCAACCTCCTACGAGCAGTACTTC. Residues: CATSRDPTSYEQYF.

This chain uses TRBV5-1 with TRBJ2-6, with TRBD1 as a possible D gene (9 bases). Per the germline V gene, CDR1 is SGHRS and CDR2 is YFSETQ. V was shortened by 10 bases and J by 1 base, with 21 bases between the two germline ends. The CDR3 consists of 17 residues. The CDR3 DNA reads TGCGCCTCAACGGGAGGGACAGGGTGGTCTGGGGCCAACGTCCTGACTTTC. It specifies CASTGGTGWSGANVLTF. The full variable domain, with the rest looked up from reference TRBV5-1 and TRBJ2-6, is KAGVTQTPRYLIKTRGQQVTLSCSPISGHRSVSWYQQTPGQGLQFLFEYFSETQRNKGNFPGRFSGRQFSNSRSEMNVSTLELGDSALYLCASTGGTGWSGANVLTFGAGSRLTVL.

This chain links TRBV6-5 with TRBJ1-1; 9 nucleotides align to TRBD1. V trimming: 6 bases; J trimming: 4 bases; junction bases outside the gene matches: 6. The CDR3 is 14 residues long. CDR1 is MNHEY, CDR2 SVGAGI, per germline. As DNA, the CDR3 is TGTGCCAGCAGGCGACAGGGGGGTAGCACTGAAGCTTTCTTT. Its protein is CASRRQGGSTEAFF.

This chain joins TRBV5-4 and TRBJ2-1; TRBD2 agrees at 8 bases. Germline V gene data show CDR1 as SGHNT and CDR2 as YYREEE (reference sequence). V was pared by 0 bases and J by 3 bases, with 5 bases of the junction left unmatched. CDR3 length: 16 amino acids. CDR3 loop: CASSLGGTRGYNEQFF. DNA of the CDR3: TGTGCCAGCAGCTTGGGGGGGACTAGGGGCTACAATGAGCAGTTCTTC. Complete variable domain (other parts from reference TRBV5-4 and TRBJ2-1): ETGVTQSPTHLIKTRGQQVTLRCSSQSGHNTVSWYQQALGQGPQFIFQYYREEENGRGNFPPRFSGLQFPNYSSELNVNALELDDSALYLCASSLGGTRGYNEQFFGPGTRLTVL.

V usage is TRBV4-1 and J usage is TRBJ2-4, with TRBD1 as a possible D gene (6 bases). The germline V gene has CDR1 MGHRA and CDR2 YSYEKL. The germline V and J ends were trimmed by 4 bases and 5 bases, with 15 bases remaining between them. The CDR3 has 15 residues. The chain's CDR3 is CASSLDRDTENIQYF. CDR3 coding DNA: TGCGCCAGCAGCCTGGACCGGGACACCGAAAACATTCAGTACTTC.

This clone was seen more than once but under ten times. The V call is TRBV11-2, the J call TRBJ2-7, with 13 bases that match TRBD2. The CDR3 is made up of 17 amino acids. V lost 3 bases, J lost 7 bases, and 12 bases stayed unmatched. Germline loops: CDR1 SGHAT, CDR2 FQNNGV. The CDR3 nucleotides read TGTGCCAGCAGCTTGAGGACTAGCGGGAGTAAATCGGGTGAGCAGTACTTC. Translating it yields CASSLRTSGSKSGEQYF.